The 8 T cell receptor beta chains listed next were all sequenced from one sample in a study of T cell changes during pregnancy in multiple sclerosis. Assay used: immunoSEQ multiplex PCR; TCRdb lists only in-frame clones, some missing. The table lists roughly 80,000 clones, about 92% of them singletons. The sample here was peripheral blood, taken before pregnancy. These receptors originate from a female donor with multiple sclerosis, enrolled in a pregnancy study.

This clone came up once. V is TRBV5-1 and J is TRBJ2-7; 10 bases fit TRBD2. V gave up 1 base and J gave up 3 bases; unmatched junction bases: 19. The germline V gene has CDR1 SGHRS and CDR2 YFSETQ. This CDR3 region has 20 residues. This CDR3 is CASSLTQVGLAGARDYEQYF. CDR3 sequence (DNA): TGCGCCAGCAGCTTGACGCAGGTGGGGCTAGCGGGGGCGCGCGACTACGAGCAGTACTTC.

For the CDR3, the DNA is TGTGCCAGCAGGACAGGGGTTCATGAGCAGTTCTTC. Translation: CASRTGVHEQFF. The chain uses TRBV27 and TRBJ2-1; 8 bases are a match to TRBD1. The CDR3 runs 12 residues. Germline V lookup: CDR1 MNHEY, CDR2 SMNVEV (reference sequence). With 6 bases clipped from V and 8 bases from J, the junction kept 3 bases outside the gene matches.

This sequence joins TRBV9 and TRBJ1-1, with TRBD1 matching 8 bases. Germline V gene sequence: CDR1 SGDLS, CDR2 YYNGEE. After removal of 3 bases from V and 7 bases from J, the junction contained 5 bases not matched to a gene. This CDR3 has 13 residues. CDR3 nucleotide sequence: TGTGCCAGCAGCGCGGACAGGGAGGGTGAAGCTTTCTTT. Its translation: CASSADREGEAFF.

The V call is TRBV5-8, the J call TRBJ2-7; TRBD1 is a possible D gene (6 bases). Trimming stripped 9 bases from V and 3 bases from J, with 22 bases between. CDR3 length: 15 amino acids. From germline, CDR1 is SGHTS and CDR2 YDEGEE. In nucleotides, the CDR3 is TGTGCCACCCCCGGAAGGGGGTTCCGCAACTACGAGCAGTACTTC. This gives the protein CATPGRGFRNYEQYF.

The genes are TRBV25-1 and TRBJ1-2; TRBD1 agrees at 9 bases. The CDR3 consists of 15 residues. V lost 2 bases, J lost 4 bases, and 5 bases stayed unmatched. Germline V gives CDR1 MGHDK, CDR2 SYGVNS. The CDR3, as DNA: TGTGCCAGCAGTGAACCCGGGACAGGGACCTATGGCTACACCTTC. It translates to CASSEPGTGTYGYTF.

The chain recombines TRBV5-1 with TRBJ1-2; 7 bases align to TRBD1. CDR1 is SGHRS and CDR2 is YFSETQ in the germline V gene. The CDR3 is 16 amino acids. J was trimmed by 10 bases and V by 5 bases; bases with no gene match: 20. CDR3 loop: CASSPTKQTGTFTYTF. The CDR3 DNA follows: TGCGCCAGCAGTCCTACGAAGCAGACAGGGACTTTTACCTACACCTTC.

This clone was counted once. DNA of the CDR3: TGTGCCAGCAGCCCAAGACAGACTAATGAAAAACTGTTTTTT. Residues: CASSPRQTNEKLFF. The gene calls are TRBV7-6 and TRBJ1-4; TRBD1 is a possible D gene (5 bases). Per the germline V gene, CDR1 is SGHVS and CDR2 is FNYEAQ. This CDR3 is built from 14 residues. Trimming took 5 bases from V and 2 from J, leaving 9 bases between them. Combining the CDR3 with reference TRBV7-6 and TRBJ1-4 gives the whole variable domain GAGVSQSPRYKVTKRGQDVALRCDPISGHVSLYWYRQALGQGPEFLTYFNYEAQQDKSGLPNDRFSAERPEGSISTLTIQRTEQRDSAMYRCASSPRQTNEKLFFGSGTQLSVL.

This rearrangement joins TRBV25-1 to TRBJ2-3, with 8 bases matching TRBD1. The CDR3 runs 16 residues. Looked up from germline, CDR1 is MGHDK and CDR2 is SYGVNS. With V trimmed by 0 bases and J by 0 bases, 2 bases remained unmatched. CDR3 protein: CASSEYGTGSTDTQYF. The CDR3 DNA is TGTGCCAGCAGTGAATATGGGACAGGTAGCACAGATACGCAGTATTTT.